These 8 T cell receptor beta chains share one sample of origin, sequenced in a study of lymphopenia after photon versus proton radiotherapy. Some clones are missing from TCRdb's copy, which holds only in-frame ones; the method was immunoSEQ multiplex PCR. Here the sample spans some 33,000 clones, about nine tenths being singletons. The sequenced sample was peripheral blood, obtained from a patient treated with photon-based radiotherapy. Receptors were obtained from a woman in her forties or fifties with pancreatic cancer.

V usage is TRBV7-2 and J usage is TRBJ2-3; TRBD2 agrees at 9 bases. After removal of 3 bases from V and 8 bases from J, the junction contained 12 bases not matched to a gene. The CDR3 is 16 residues long. In germline, CDR1 is SGHTA, CDR2 FQGNSA. CDR3 amino acids: CASSFSGSSAGVTQYF. DNA of the CDR3: TGTGCCAGCAGCTTTAGCGGGAGTAGCGCCGGTGTTACGCAGTATTTT.

Here the CDR3 reads CASSLRSGEPTDTQYF. The CDR3 DNA sequence: TGCGCCAGCAGCTTGAGGTCAGGGGAGCCCACAGATACGCAGTATTTT. This chain uses TRBV5-1 with TRBJ2-3; D possibly corresponds to TRBD1 (6 bases). CDR1 is SGHRS and CDR2 is YFSETQ in the germline V gene. The CDR3 length is 16 residues. V lost 1 base, J lost 2 bases, and 14 bases lay in between. Complete variable domain (other parts from reference TRBV5-1 and TRBJ2-3): KAGVTQTPRYLIKTRGQQVTLSCSPISGHRSVSWYQQTPGQGLQFLFEYFSETQRNKGNFPGRFSGRQFSNSRSEMNVSTLELGDSALYLCASSLRSGEPTDTQYFGPGTRLTVL.

This clone is a singleton in its sample. The chain joins TRBV9 to TRBJ2-2, with D unclear. Trimming shortened V by 2 bases and J by 4 bases, and 9 bases separated the two germline ends. The CDR3 covers 14 residues. The germline gives CDR1 SGDLS, CDR2 YYNGEE. DNA for the CDR3: TGTGCCAGCAGCGTGCAGGCGGCCACCGGGGAGCTGTTTTTT. Translation gives CASSVQAATGELFF.

The chain combines TRBV29-1 with TRBJ1-1, with D unresolved. The germline V gene has CDR1 SQVTM and CDR2 ANQGSEA. The CDR3 runs 14 residues. V lost 5 bases and J lost 4, with 17 bases in between. As DNA, the CDR3 is TGCAGCGTTCAAAAGGGATCGACGGTCACTGAAGCTTTCTTT. Its translation: CSVQKGSTVTEAFF.

This clone was observed a single time. The rearrangement uses TRBV25-1 and TRBJ2-3; no firm D call. V lost 5 bases, J lost 0 bases, and 3 bases lay in between. Germline V gene sequence: CDR1 MGHDK, CDR2 SYGVNS. This CDR3 has 12 residues. The CDR3: CASSPSTDTQYF. The CDR3 nucleotides read TGTGCCAGCAGTCCTAGCACAGATACGCAGTATTTT.

The rearrangement uses TRBV27 and TRBJ1-3; 10 bases match TRBD1. Germline-derived CDR1 and CDR2 are MNHEY and SMNVEV (reference sequence). The CDR3 spans 20 residues. Unmatched junction bases numbered 17, after V lost 6 bases and J lost 0 bases. The CDR3 region is CASSRTFQGQGSASGNTIYF. CDR3 bases: TGTGCCAGCAGCCGGACATTCCAGGGACAGGGGTCCGCCTCTGGAAACACCATATATTTT.

This clone was seen only a few times. This chain uses TRBV5-1 with TRBJ2-1; tentative D call: TRBD1 (5 bases). The germline gives CDR1 SGHRS, CDR2 YFSETQ. This CDR3 comprises 14 residues. Between the trimmed V and J ends, which lost 2 bases and 2 bases, there was a span of 8 bases. The CDR3 bases are TGCGCCAGCAGCTTAAGGGGAACCTACAATGAGCAGTTCTTC. This sequence encodes CASSLRGTYNEQFF.

CDR3 nucleotides: TGTGCCAGCAGCCCCCACCCGACAGGAGGCACTGAAGCTTTCTTT. Residues: CASSPHPTGGTEAFF. The chain combines TRBV11-1 with TRBJ1-1, with a possible D match to TRBD1 (6 bases). The CDR3 is 15 amino acids. CDR1 is SGHAT, CDR2 FQDESV, per germline (reference sequence). V shed 5 bases and J shed 4 bases, with 17 bases lying between them.